This T cell receptor (beta chain) stems from a study of blood T cell repertoires in COVID-19. Germline CDR1 KGHSH, CDR2 LQKENI. With 3 bases removed from V and 8 bases from J, the gap between germline ends came to 13 bases. This CDR3 has 14 residues. The assay was immunoSEQ multiplex PCR, and TCRdb's table has in-frame clones only and misses some. The sample has 85,000 to 100,000 clones, 90% seen once. The gene calls are TRBV18 and TRBJ1-4, with D possibly being TRBD1 (6 bases). The origin of this receptor is a man between 60 and 75 years old with acute or convalescent COVID-19. Sequenced: peripheral blood. Written as DNA, the CDR3 is TGTGCCAGCTCACCCCAGGGGTCCCACGAAAAACTGTTTTTT. Amino acid sequence: CASSPQGSHEKLFF.